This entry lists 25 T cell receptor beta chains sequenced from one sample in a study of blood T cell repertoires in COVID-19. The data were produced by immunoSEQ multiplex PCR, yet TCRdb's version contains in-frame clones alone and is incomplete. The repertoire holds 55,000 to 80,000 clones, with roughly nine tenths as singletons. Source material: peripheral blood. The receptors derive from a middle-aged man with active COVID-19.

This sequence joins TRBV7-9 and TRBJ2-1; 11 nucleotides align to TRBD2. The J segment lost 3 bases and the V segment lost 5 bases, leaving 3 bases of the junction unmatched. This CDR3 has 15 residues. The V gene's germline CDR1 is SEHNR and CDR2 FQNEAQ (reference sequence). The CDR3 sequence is CASSATSGGYNEQFF. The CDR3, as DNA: TGTGCCAGCAGCGCAACTAGCGGGGGCTACAATGAGCAGTTCTTC.

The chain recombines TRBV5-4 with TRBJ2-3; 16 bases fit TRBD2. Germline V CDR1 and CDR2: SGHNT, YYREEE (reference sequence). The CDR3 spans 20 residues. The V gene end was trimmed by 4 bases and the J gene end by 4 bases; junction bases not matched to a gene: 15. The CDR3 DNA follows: TGTGCCAGCAGCCTCCCCGCCGGGACTAGCGGGGGGGCTGGGCCAGATACGCAGTATTTT. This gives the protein CASSLPAGTSGGAGPDTQYF.

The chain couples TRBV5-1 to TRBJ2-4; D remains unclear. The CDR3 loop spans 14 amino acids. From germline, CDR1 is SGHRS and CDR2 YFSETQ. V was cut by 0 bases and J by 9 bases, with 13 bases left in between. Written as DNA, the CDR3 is TGCGCCAGCAGCTTGGATCCAGGTCAACCCATTCAGTACTTC. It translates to CASSLDPGQPIQYF.

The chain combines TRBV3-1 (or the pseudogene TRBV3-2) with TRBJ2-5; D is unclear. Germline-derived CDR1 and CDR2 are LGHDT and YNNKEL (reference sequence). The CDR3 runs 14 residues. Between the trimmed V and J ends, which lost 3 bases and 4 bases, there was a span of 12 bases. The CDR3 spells CASSQPPRGETQYF. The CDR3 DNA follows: TGTGCCAGCAGCCAGCCTCCTAGAGGAGAGACCCAGTACTTC.

The CDR3 region is CATSGGSWGLRLRDEQFF. In DNA, the CDR3 is TGTGCCACCAGCGGAGGATCGTGGGGACTCAGGCTCAGGGATGAGCAGTTCTTC. The chain joins TRBV15 to TRBJ2-1; perhaps TRBD2 as D (6 bases). V lost 5 bases to trimming and J lost 8 bases, with 28 bases between them. Germline V gene sequence: CDR1 LNHNV, CDR2 YYDKDF (reference sequence). The CDR3 has 18 amino acids.

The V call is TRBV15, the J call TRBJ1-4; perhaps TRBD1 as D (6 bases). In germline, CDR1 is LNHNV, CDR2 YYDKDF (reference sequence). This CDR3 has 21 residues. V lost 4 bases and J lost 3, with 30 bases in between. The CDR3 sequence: CATSNQGRVGVGRLANEKLFF. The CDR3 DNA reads TGTGCCACCAGCAACCAGGGGAGGGTAGGCGTAGGGAGGCTTGCTAATGAAAAACTGTTTTTT.

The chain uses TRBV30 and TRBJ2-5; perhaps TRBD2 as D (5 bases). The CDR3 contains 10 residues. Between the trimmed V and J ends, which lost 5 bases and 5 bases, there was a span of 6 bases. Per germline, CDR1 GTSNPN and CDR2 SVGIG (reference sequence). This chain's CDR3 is CAWGEETQYF. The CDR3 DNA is TGTGCCTGGGGGGAGGAGACCCAGTACTTC.

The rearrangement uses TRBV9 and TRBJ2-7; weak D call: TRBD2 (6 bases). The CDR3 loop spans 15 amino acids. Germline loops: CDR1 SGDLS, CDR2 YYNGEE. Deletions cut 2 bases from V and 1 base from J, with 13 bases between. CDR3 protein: CASSVGGEVSYEQYF. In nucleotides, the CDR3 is TGTGCCAGCAGCGTTGGCGGGGAGGTTTCCTACGAGCAGTACTTC.

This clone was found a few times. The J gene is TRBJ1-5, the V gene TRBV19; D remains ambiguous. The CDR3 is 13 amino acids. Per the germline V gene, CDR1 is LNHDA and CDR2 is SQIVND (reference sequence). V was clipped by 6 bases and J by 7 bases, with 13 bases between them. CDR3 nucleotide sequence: TGTGCCAGTAGCTCGGGGTCTAGGCAGCCCCAGCATTTT. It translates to CASSSGSRQPQHF.

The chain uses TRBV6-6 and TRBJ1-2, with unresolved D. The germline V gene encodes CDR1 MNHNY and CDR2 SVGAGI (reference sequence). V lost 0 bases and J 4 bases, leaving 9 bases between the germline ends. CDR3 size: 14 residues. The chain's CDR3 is CASSYSKNSYGYTF. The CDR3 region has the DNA TGTGCCAGCAGTTACTCGAAAAATAGCTATGGCTACACCTTC.

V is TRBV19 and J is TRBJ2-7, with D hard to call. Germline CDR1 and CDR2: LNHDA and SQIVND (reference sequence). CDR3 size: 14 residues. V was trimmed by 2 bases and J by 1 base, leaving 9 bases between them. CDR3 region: CASSISSSSYEQYF. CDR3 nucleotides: TGTGCCAGTAGTATATCTTCGTCTTCCTACGAGCAGTACTTC.

CDR3 DNA: TGTGCCAGCTCACCCCGACAGGGCCCCTCTAGTGAGCAGTACTTC. Its protein is CASSPRQGPSSEQYF. V gene TRBV18 combines with J gene TRBJ2-7; 7 bases are shared with TRBD1. V shed 3 bases and J 7 bases; nucleotides not matched to a gene: 12. The CDR3 spans 15 residues. The germline V gene encodes CDR1 KGHSH and CDR2 LQKENI.

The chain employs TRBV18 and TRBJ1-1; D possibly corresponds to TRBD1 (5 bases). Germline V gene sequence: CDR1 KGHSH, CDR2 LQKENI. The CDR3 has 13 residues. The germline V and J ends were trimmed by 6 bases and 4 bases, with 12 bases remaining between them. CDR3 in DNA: TGTGCCAGCTCCCCCCAGGGTAGCACTGAAGCTTTCTTT. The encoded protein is CASSPQGSTEAFF. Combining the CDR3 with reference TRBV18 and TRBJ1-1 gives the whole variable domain NAGVMQNPRHLVRRRGQEARLRCSPMKGHSHVYWYRQLPEEGLKFMVYLQKENIIDESGMPKERFSAEFPKEGPSILRIQQVVRGDSAAYFCASSPQGSTEAFFGQGTRLTVV.

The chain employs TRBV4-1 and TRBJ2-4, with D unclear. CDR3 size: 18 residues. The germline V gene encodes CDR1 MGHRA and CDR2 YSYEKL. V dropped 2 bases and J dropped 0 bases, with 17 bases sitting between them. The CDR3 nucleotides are TGCGCCAGCAGCCAATTCGCGGAAATCAGTCTAGCCAAAAACATTCAGTACTTC. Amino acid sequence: CASSQFAEISLAKNIQYF.

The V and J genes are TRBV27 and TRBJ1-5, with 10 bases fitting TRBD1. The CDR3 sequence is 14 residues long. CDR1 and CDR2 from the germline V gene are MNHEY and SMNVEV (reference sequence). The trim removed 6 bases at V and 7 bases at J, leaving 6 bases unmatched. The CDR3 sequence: CASSPGQGIQPQHF. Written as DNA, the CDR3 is TGTGCCAGCAGCCCGGGACAGGGGATCCAGCCCCAGCATTTT.

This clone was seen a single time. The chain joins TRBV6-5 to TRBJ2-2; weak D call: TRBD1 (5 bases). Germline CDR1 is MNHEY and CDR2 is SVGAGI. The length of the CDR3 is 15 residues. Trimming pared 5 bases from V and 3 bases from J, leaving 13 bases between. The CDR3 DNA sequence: TGTGCCAGCAGTCCGCCCCTAGGGGACACCGGGGAGCTGTTTTTT. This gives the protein CASSPPLGDTGELFF.

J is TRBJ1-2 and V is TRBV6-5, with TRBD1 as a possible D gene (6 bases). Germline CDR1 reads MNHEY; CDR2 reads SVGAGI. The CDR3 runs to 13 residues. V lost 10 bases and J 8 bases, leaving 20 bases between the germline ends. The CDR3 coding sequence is TGTGCCACCCACCCCGGGGGGCTGGAAGGCTACACCTTC. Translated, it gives CATHPGGLEGYTF.

CDR3 residues: CASSLGLTGSGYTF. CDR3 coding DNA: TGCGCCAGCAGCTTGGGGTTAACAGGGTCTGGCTACACCTTC. V gene TRBV5-1 combines with J gene TRBJ1-2; D might be TRBD1 (6 bases). Germline values: CDR1 SGHRS, CDR2 YFSETQ. Trimming cost V 0 bases and J 7 bases, with 13 bases left between them. The CDR3 covers 14 residues.

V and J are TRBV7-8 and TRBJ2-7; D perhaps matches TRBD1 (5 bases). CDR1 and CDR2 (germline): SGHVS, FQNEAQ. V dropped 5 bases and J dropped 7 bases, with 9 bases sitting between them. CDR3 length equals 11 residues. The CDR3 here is CASSRQIEQYF. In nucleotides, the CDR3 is TGTGCCAGCAGCCGACAGATTGAGCAGTACTTC.

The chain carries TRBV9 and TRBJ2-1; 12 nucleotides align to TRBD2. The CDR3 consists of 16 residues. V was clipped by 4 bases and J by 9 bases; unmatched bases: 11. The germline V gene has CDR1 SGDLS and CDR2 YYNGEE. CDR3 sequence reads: CASSTQGLAGAGEQFF. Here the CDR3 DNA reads TGTGCCAGCAGCACCCAGGGACTAGCGGGTGCCGGTGAGCAGTTCTTC. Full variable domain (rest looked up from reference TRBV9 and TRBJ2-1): DSGVTQTPKHLITATGQRVTLRCSPRSGDLSVYWYQQSLDQGLQFLIQYYNGEERAKGNILERFSAQQFPDLHSELNLSSLELGDSALYFCASSTQGLAGAGEQFFGPGTRLTVL.

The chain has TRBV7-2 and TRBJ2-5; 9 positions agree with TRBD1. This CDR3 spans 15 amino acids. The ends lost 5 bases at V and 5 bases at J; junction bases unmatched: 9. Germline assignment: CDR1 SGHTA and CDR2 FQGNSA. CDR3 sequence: CASSPSGQGTETQYF. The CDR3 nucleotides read TGTGCCAGCAGCCCATCCGGACAGGGGACGGAGACCCAGTACTTC.

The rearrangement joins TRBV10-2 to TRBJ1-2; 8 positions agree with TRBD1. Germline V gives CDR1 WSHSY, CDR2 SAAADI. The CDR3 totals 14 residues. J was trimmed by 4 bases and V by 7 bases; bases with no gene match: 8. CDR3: CASTRTGLGYGYTF. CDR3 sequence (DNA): TGCGCCAGCACCAGGACAGGGTTAGGCTATGGCTACACCTTC.

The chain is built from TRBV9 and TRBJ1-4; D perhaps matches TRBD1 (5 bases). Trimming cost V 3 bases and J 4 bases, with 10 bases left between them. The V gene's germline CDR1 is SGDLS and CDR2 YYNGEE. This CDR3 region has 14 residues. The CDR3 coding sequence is TGTGCCAGCAGCGGGGGACTGCTTAATGAAAAACTGTTTTTT. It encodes CASSGGLLNEKLFF. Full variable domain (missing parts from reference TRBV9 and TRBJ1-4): DSGVTQTPKHLITATGQRVTLRCSPRSGDLSVYWYQQSLDQGLQFLIQYYNGEERAKGNILERFSAQQFPDLHSELNLSSLELGDSALYFCASSGGLLNEKLFFGSGTQLSVL.

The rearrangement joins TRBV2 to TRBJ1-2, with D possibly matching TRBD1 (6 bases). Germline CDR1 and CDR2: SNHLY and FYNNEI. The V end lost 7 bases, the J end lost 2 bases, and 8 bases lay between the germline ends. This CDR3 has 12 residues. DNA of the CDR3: TGTGCCAGCAAGACAGGAAACTATGGCTACACCTTC. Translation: CASKTGNYGYTF.

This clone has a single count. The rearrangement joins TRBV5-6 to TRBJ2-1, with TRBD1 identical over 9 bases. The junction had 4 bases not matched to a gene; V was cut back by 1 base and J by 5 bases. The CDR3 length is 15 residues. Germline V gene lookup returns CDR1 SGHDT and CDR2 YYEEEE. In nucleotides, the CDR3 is TGTGCCAGCAGCTTGACAGGGGGCATTGACAATGAGCAGTTCTTC. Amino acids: CASSLTGGIDNEQFF.